These 23 T cell receptor beta chains share one sample of origin, sequenced in a study of cytomegalovirus exposure and HLA in healthy donors. PCR involved 60 Vbeta and 13 Jbeta primers. Method: immunoSEQ multiplex PCR; TCRdb's copy keeps in-frame clones and lacks some. The profile shows some 86,000 clones, about 72% of them singletons. Source material: PBMCs. All receptors come from a man aged 25 to 40 in good health and CMV-seronegative.

In DNA form, the CDR3 reads TGTGCCAGCAGAGTAGGACTAGCCGGTTCTGGGGCCAACGTCCTGACTTTC. Translating it yields CASRVGLAGSGANVLTF. The genes are TRBV5-6 and TRBJ2-6; TRBD2 matches at 8 bases. This CDR3 region has 17 residues. V was clipped by 5 bases and J by 1 base; unmatched bases: 8. CDR1 and CDR2 (germline): SGHDT, YYEEEE. Filled out from reference TRBV5-6 and TRBJ2-6, the complete variable domain reads DAGVTQSPTHLIKTRGQQVTLRCSPKSGHDTVSWYQQALGQGPQFIFQYYEEEERQRGNFPDRFSGHQFPNYSSELNVNALLLGDSALYLCASRVGLAGSGANVLTFGAGSRLTVL.

The chain uses TRBV2 and TRBJ2-6, with 7 bases matching TRBD2. This CDR3 spans 15 amino acids. J lost 3 bases, V lost 8 bases, and 7 bases had no gene match. Germline loops: CDR1 SNHLY, CDR2 FYNNEI. DNA of the CDR3: TGTGCCAGCCATTCTAGCGGAAGTGGGGCCAACGTCCTGACTTTC. This encodes CASHSSGSGANVLTF.

This clone came up once. The chain combines TRBV27 with TRBJ2-7, with 11 bases lining up with TRBD1. With 8 bases clipped from V and 3 bases from J, the junction kept 6 bases outside the gene matches. The CDR3 extends over 14 amino acids. CDR1 and CDR2 (germline): MNHEY, SMNVEV (reference sequence). The CDR3 nucleotides read TGTGCCAGCGGATCCGGGACAGGGGGCTACGAGCAGTACTTC. Amino acids: CASGSGTGGYEQYF.

The chain uses TRBV4-1 and TRBJ1-1, with D perhaps TRBD1 (6 bases). The V end was cut by 1 base, the J end by 8 bases, with 11 bases between. The germline CDR1 and CDR2 sequences are MGHRA and YSYEKL. The CDR3 sequence is 13 residues long. CDR3 bases: TGCGCCAGCAGCCAAGGGGCGGGGGGCGAAGCTTTCTTT. Its protein is CASSQGAGGEAFF.

This clone is labeled medium-sized. The V and J genes are TRBV19 and TRBJ1-1; tentative D call: TRBD1 (5 bases). This CDR3 spans 14 amino acids. Trimming cost V 5 bases and J 2 bases, with 12 bases left between them. Germline assignment: CDR1 LNHDA and CDR2 SQIVND (reference sequence). CDR3 protein: CASSGRGGNTEAFF. CDR3 nucleotides: TGTGCCAGTAGTGGTAGGGGAGGAAACACTGAAGCTTTCTTT. The variable domain in full, completed from reference TRBV19 and TRBJ1-1, reads DGGITQSPKYLFRKEGQNVTLSCEQNLNHDAMYWYRQDPGQGLRLIYYSQIVNDFQKGDIAEGYSVSREKKESFPLTVTSAQKNPTAFYLCASSGRGGNTEAFFGQGTRLTVV.

In this sample, this clone turned up a few times. The rearrangement joins TRBV27 to TRBJ1-2; D call uncertain. Germline V gene lookup returns CDR1 MNHEY and CDR2 SMNVEV (reference sequence). V dropped 0 bases and J dropped 6 bases, with 11 bases sitting between them. The CDR3 loop spans 14 amino acids. This CDR3 reads CASSLSRTSNGYTF. CDR3 nucleotides: TGTGCCAGCAGTTTATCGCGAACTAGCAATGGCTACACCTTC.

This clone was found a few times. The chain links TRBV19 to TRBJ1-5, with D perhaps matching TRBD1 (6 bases). Germline assignment: CDR1 LNHDA and CDR2 SQIVND (reference sequence). V gave up 7 bases and J gave up 4 bases, with 8 bases separating them. CDR3 length: 12 residues. CDR3 region: CASTTGNQPQHF. CDR3 sequence (DNA): TGTGCCAGTACTACAGGGAATCAGCCCCAGCATTTT.

The V and J genes are TRBV27 and TRBJ2-5; tentatively, D is TRBD2 (5 bases). The J call may be incorrect, as the DNA end agrees better with TRBJ2-7. The germline CDR1 and CDR2 sequences are MNHEY and SMNVEV (reference sequence). The CDR3 contains 12 residues. CDR3 region: CASSLRGDEQYF. The DNA of the CDR3 is TGTGCCAGCAGTTTACGGGGTGACGAGCAGTACTTC.

V usage is TRBV28 and J usage is TRBJ1-3, with 11 bases identical to TRBD1. Trimming removed 6 bases from V and 1 base from J; junction bases left unmatched: 11. Germline V gives CDR1 MDHEN, CDR2 SYDVKM. This CDR3 is 18 amino acids long. The CDR3 spells CASSLRIGQGASGNTIYF. DNA of the CDR3: TGTGCCAGCAGCCTCCGGATTGGACAGGGGGCTTCTGGAAACACCATATATTTT. The full variable domain, with the rest looked up from reference TRBV28 and TRBJ1-3, is DVKVTQSSRYLVKRTGEKVFLECVQDMDHENMFWYRQDPGLGLRLIYFSYDVKMKEKGDIPEGYSVSREKKERFSLILESASTNQTSMYLCASSLRIGQGASGNTIYFGEGSWLTVV.

This chain connects TRBV5-6 to TRBJ1-1; D uncertain. This CDR3 has 14 amino acids. Trimming removed 6 bases from V and 3 bases from J, with 15 bases in between. CDR1 is SGHDT and CDR2 is YYEEEE in the germline V gene. The CDR3 loop reads CASTPTGRDTEAFF. CDR3 DNA sequence: TGTGCCAGCACCCCTACGGGGAGGGACACTGAAGCTTTCTTT.

The CDR3, as DNA: TGTGCCAGCATCCTTCGGGCGGGTCGCGCAGCTTTCTTT. It encodes CASILRAGRAAFF. The rearrangement uses TRBV7-9 and TRBJ1-1; no clear D. This CDR3 contains 13 residues. Germline-derived CDR1 and CDR2 are SEHNR and FQNEAQ (reference sequence). The V gene lost 7 bases and the J gene lost 10 bases, with 19 bases spanning the gap.

This clone was detected only a few times. The chain employs TRBV7-9 and TRBJ2-3, with TRBD1 identical over 8 bases. V was clipped by 1 base and J by 3 bases; unmatched bases: 0. CDR3 length: 14 residues. Germline V gives CDR1 SEHNR, CDR2 FQNEAQ (reference sequence). The CDR3 bases are TGTGCCAGCAGCTTAGGGACAGGGACAGATACGCAGTATTTT. Translated: CASSLGTGTDTQYF.

In the case of this clone: This sample also contains other DNA sequences that code for the same CDR3. The chain employs TRBV7-2 and TRBJ1-1; D remains unclear. Deletions cut 1 base from V and 6 bases from J, with 6 bases between. CDR1 is SGHTA, CDR2 FQGNSA, per germline. The CDR3 extends over 12 amino acids. The CDR3 reads CASSLGASEAFF. The CDR3 nucleotides are TGTGCCAGCAGCTTAGGGGCCTCTGAAGCTTTCTTT.

V gene TRBV6-5 combines with J gene TRBJ1-5; D unclear. Trimming took off 0 bases at V and 5 bases at J, with 11 bases between the two ends. The CDR3 loop spans 15 amino acids. Germline V gene lookup returns CDR1 MNHEY and CDR2 SVGAGI. In nucleotides, the CDR3 is TGTGCCAGCAGTTACTCGATCGGGGAACATCAGCCCCAGCATTTT. Residues: CASSYSIGEHQPQHF.

As DNA, the CDR3 is TGCGCCAGCAGCCAAGACGGGATGCTGACCCAGCCCCAGCATTTT. It translates to CASSQDGMLTQPQHF. The chain couples TRBV4-1 to TRBJ1-5; D is undetermined. Per germline, CDR1 MGHRA and CDR2 YSYEKL. The V end lost 0 bases, the J end lost 7 bases, and 13 bases lay between the germline ends. This CDR3 comprises 15 residues.

This clone showed up just a few times. At one boundary the junction diverges from the germline segment, which might be a read error. This chain connects TRBV7-2 to TRBJ2-2; 9 bases align to TRBD1. The CDR3 loop spans 16 amino acids. Germline-derived CDR1 and CDR2 are SGHTA and FQGNSA. The CDR3 DNA follows: TGTGCCCGCAGCTTAGTGGCCAGGACAGGGGCCGGGGAGCTGTTTTTT. Translation gives CARSLVARTGAGELFF.

The chain has TRBV7-2 and TRBJ2-1; 8 bases match TRBD1. V trimming: 5 bases; J trimming: 2 bases; junction bases outside the gene matches: 5. The CDR3 sequence is 15 residues long. Germline CDR1 SGHTA, CDR2 FQGNSA. CDR3 nucleotide sequence: TGTGCCAGCAGCGCCGACAGGGGTACCTACAATGAGCAGTTCTTC. Protein: CASSADRGTYNEQFF.

The chain is built from TRBV7-8 and TRBJ1-1; D not certain. The CDR3 runs to 15 residues. The germline V gene has CDR1 SGHVS and CDR2 FQNEAQ. V was pared by 5 bases and J by 3 bases, with 16 bases between. The CDR3 bases are TGTGCCAGCAGCCCCTTGGTAGCGGGGTACACTGAAGCTTTCTTT. It encodes CASSPLVAGYTEAFF.

This chain links TRBV27 with TRBJ2-7, with 11 bases that match TRBD2. After removal of 6 bases from V and 2 bases from J, the junction contained 9 bases not matched to a gene. The length of the CDR3 is 16 residues. Per the germline V gene, CDR1 is MNHEY and CDR2 is SMNVEV (reference sequence). CDR3 DNA sequence: TGTGCCAGCAGGATCATGACTAGCGGGGCTACCTACGAGCAGTACTTC. Translating gives CASRIMTSGATYEQYF.

The chain recombines TRBV30 with TRBJ1-1, with 7 bases matching TRBD1. The germline gives CDR1 GTSNPN, CDR2 SVGIG (reference sequence). The CDR3 extends over 15 amino acids. The junction had 5 bases not matched to a gene; V was cut back by 0 bases and J by 1 base. The chain's CDR3 is CAWSVRDRTNTEAFF. CDR3 nucleotide sequence: TGTGCCTGGAGTGTACGGGACAGAACGAACACTGAAGCTTTCTTT.

This chain uses TRBV7-2 with TRBJ2-1, with D possibly matching TRBD1 (5 bases). Between the trimmed V and J ends, which lost 5 bases and 2 bases, there was a span of 13 bases. The germline V gene encodes CDR1 SGHTA and CDR2 FQGNSA. The CDR3 spans 15 residues. The CDR3 protein is CASSPQGRAYNEQFF. CDR3 DNA: TGTGCCAGCAGCCCCCAGGGCAGGGCCTACAATGAGCAGTTCTTC.

The V and J genes are TRBV7-9 and TRBJ1-2, with D possibly TRBD1 on 5 matching bases. Germline V gene sequence: CDR1 SEHNR, CDR2 FQNEAQ (reference sequence). The ends were cut back, 7 bases at V and 7 bases at J, with 19 bases in the middle. This CDR3 is 14 amino acids long. The DNA for the CDR3 is TGTGCCAGCACCCAAAGGGGCAGGGAAAGTGGCTACACCTTC. The encoded protein is CASTQRGRESGYTF. Drawing the rest from reference TRBV7-9 and TRBJ1-2, the complete variable domain is DTGVSQNPRHKITKRGQNVTFRCDPISEHNRLYWYRQTLGQGPEFLTYFQNEAQLEKSRLLSDRFSAERPKGSFSTLEIQRTEQGDSAMYLCASTQRGRESGYTFGSGTRLTVV.

The chain carries TRBV4-2 and TRBJ1-2; a possible D gene is TRBD1 (5 bases). CDR3 length: 16 amino acids. The V gene lost 0 bases and the J gene lost 4 bases, with 15 bases spanning the gap. Germline CDR1 LGHNA, CDR2 YNFKEQ. The CDR3 protein is CASSQDGGDLGYGYTF. The CDR3 DNA sequence: TGTGCCAGCAGCCAAGACGGGGGGGATTTGGGCTATGGCTACACCTTC.